This T cell receptor (beta chain) was identified in a study of T cells in Graves' hyperthyroidism and ophthalmopathy. The source material, RNA transcripts, was used to amplify TCR beta CDR3 regions. First-round RT-PCR targeting the TCR CDR3 was performed with the HTBI primer set. MiXCR, run by TCRdb on the multiplex PCR reads, gives a single entry per CDR3 protein. The table lists about 360,000 distinct CDR3 sequences, 15% to 19% of them singletons. Trimming at V came to 1 base and at J to 0 bases, leaving 5 bases not matched to a gene. The CDR3 totals 17 residues. The germline V gene encodes CDR1 LGHDT and CDR2 YNNKEL (reference sequence). The table lists this clonotype with many counts. Hyperthyroidism patients were newly diagnosed, had disease duration under 2 months, and were aged 18 to 65 years. This blood was taken when hyperthyroidism was first diagnosed, before any ophthalmopathy symptoms existed.

The source of this sequence is a woman under 30 with Graves' hyperthyroidism that later progressed to Graves' ophthalmopathy. The specimen was blood. The gene calls are TRBV3-1 and TRBJ2-1, with 8 bases lining up with TRBD2. The DNA of the CDR3 is TGTGCCAGCAGCCAAGTCCGCGGGACTAGCTCCTACAATGAGCAGTTCTTC. Amino acids: CASSQVRGTSSYNEQFF.